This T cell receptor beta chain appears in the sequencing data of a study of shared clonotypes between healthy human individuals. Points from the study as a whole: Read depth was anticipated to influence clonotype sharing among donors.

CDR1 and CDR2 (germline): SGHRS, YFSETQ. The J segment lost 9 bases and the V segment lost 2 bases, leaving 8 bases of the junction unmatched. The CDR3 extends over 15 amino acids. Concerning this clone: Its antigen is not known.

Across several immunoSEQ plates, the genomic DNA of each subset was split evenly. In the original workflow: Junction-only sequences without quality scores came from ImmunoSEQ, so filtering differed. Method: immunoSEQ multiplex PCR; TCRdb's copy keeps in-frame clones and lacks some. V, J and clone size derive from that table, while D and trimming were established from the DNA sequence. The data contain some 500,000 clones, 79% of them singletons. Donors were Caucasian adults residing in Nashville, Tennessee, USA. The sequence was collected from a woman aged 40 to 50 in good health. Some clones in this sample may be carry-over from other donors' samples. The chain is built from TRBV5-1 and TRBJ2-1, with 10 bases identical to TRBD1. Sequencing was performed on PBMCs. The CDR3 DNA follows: TGCGCCAGCAGCTTAACGGGACAGGGGATCGTTGAGCAGTTCTTC. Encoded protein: CASSLTGQGIVEQFF.